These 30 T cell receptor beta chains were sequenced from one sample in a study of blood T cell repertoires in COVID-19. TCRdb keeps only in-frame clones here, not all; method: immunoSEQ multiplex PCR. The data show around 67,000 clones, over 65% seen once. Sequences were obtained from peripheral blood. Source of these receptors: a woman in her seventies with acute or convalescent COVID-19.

The CDR3 here is CASSQGGGRTEAFF. The CDR3 nucleotides are TGTGCCAGCAGCCAAGGAGGGGGTCGCACTGAAGCTTTCTTT. The J gene is TRBJ1-1, the V gene TRBV14; weak D call: TRBD1 (6 bases). Deletions cut 1 base from V and 4 bases from J, with 10 bases between. Germline values: CDR1 SGHDN, CDR2 FVKESK. This CDR3 comprises 14 residues.

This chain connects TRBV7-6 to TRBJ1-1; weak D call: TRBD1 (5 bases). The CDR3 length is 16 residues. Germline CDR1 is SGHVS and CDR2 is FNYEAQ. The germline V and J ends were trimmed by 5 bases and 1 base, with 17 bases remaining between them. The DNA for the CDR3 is TGTGCCAGCAGCCCGGGAGGCGGCACAGGGAACACTGAAGCTTTCTTT. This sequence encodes CASSPGGGTGNTEAFF.

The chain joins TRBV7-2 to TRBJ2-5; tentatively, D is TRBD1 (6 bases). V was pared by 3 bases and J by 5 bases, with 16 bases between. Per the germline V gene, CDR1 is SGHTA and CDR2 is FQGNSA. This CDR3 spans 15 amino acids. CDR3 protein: CASSFGGSRRETQYF. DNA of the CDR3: TGTGCCAGCAGCTTTGGGGGCAGCAGAAGGGAGACCCAGTACTTC.

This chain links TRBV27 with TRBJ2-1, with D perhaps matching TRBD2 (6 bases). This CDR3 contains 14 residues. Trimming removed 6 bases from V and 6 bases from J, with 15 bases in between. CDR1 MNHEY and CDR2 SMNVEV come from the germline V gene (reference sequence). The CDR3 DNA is TGTGCCAGCAGCCTTGGAGGGCTCGCCAATGAGCAGTTCTTC. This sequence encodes CASSLGGLANEQFF.

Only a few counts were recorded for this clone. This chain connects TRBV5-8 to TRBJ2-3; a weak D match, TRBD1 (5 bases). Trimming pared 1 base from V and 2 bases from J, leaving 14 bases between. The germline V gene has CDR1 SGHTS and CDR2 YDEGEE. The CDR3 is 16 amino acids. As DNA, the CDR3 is TGTGCCAGCAGCTTGAGGGGATCCACGTTCACAGATACGCAGTATTTT. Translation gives CASSLRGSTFTDTQYF.

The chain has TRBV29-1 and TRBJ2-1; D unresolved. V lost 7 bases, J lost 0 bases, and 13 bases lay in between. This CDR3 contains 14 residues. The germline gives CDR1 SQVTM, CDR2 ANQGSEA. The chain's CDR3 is CSAPSASSYNEQFF. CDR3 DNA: TGCAGCGCCCCCTCCGCGTCCTCCTACAATGAGCAGTTCTTC.

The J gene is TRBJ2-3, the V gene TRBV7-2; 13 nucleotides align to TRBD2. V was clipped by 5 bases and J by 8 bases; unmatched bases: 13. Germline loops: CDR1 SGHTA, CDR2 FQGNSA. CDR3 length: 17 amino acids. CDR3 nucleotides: TGTGCCAGCAGCATCGGGACTAGCGGGATAGAACGGGGTACGCAGTATTTT. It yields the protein CASSIGTSGIERGTQYF.

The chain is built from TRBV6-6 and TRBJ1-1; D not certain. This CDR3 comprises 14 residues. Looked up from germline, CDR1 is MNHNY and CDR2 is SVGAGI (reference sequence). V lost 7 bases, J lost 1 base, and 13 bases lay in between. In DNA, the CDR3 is TGTGCCAGCACTAACCTCGAAAAGAACACTGAAGCTTTCTTT. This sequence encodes CASTNLEKNTEAFF.

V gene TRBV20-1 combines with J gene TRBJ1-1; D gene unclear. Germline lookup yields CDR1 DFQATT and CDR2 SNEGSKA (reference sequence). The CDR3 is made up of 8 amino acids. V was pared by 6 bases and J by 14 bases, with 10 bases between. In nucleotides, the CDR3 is TGCAGTGCCCCCCCCCGGTTCTTT. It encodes CSAPPRFF.

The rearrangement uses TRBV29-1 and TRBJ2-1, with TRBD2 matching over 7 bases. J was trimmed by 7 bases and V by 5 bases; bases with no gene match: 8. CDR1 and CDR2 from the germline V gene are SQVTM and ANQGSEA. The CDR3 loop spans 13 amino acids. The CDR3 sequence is CSVMPSGSNEQFF. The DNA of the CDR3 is TGCAGCGTTATGCCTAGCGGAAGTAATGAGCAGTTCTTC.

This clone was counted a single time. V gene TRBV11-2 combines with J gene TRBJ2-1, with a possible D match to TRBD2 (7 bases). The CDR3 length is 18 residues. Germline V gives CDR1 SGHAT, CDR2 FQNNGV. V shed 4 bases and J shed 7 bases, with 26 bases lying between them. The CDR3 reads CASSWGFRGRALGNEQFF. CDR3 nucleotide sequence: TGTGCCAGCAGCTGGGGTTTTAGGGGGAGGGCCTTGGGGAATGAGCAGTTCTTC.

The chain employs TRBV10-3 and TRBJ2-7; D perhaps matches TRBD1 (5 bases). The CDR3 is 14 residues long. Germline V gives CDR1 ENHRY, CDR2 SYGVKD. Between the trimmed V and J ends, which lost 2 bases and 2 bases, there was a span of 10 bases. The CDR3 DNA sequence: TGTGCCATCAGTGAGACAACAGGCCCCTACGAGCAGTACTTC. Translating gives CAISETTGPYEQYF.

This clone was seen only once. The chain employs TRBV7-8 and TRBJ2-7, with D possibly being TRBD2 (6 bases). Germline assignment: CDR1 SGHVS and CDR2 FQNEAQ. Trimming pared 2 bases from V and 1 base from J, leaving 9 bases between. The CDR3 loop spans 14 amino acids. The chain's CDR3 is CASSLSSGSYEQYF. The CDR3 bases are TGTGCCAGCAGCTTAAGTAGCGGTTCCTACGAGCAGTACTTC.

CDR3 in amino acids: CASNRPVPYSEEASGELFF. For the CDR3, the DNA is TGTGCCAGCAATAGGCCCGTACCCTACTCGGAGGAGGCCTCCGGGGAGCTGTTTTTT. The chain is built from TRBV2 and TRBJ2-2, with D possibly TRBD2 on 5 matching bases. CDR1 SNHLY and CDR2 FYNNEI come from the germline V gene. The CDR3 runs to 19 residues. V shed 7 bases and J shed 6 bases, with 30 bases lying between them.

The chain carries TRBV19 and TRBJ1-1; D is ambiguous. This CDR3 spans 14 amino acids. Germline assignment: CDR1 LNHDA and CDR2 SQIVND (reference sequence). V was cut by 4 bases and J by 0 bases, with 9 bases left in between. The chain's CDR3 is CASSTKTMNTEAFF. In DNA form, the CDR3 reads TGTGCCAGTAGTACCAAAACTATGAACACTGAAGCTTTCTTT.

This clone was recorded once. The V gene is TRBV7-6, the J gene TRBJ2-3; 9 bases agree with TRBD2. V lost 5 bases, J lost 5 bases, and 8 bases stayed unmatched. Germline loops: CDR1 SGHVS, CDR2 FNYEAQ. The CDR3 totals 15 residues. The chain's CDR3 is CASSPAGGRGDTQYF. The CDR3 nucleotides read TGTGCCAGCAGCCCCGCGGGGGGGCGGGGAGATACGCAGTATTTT.

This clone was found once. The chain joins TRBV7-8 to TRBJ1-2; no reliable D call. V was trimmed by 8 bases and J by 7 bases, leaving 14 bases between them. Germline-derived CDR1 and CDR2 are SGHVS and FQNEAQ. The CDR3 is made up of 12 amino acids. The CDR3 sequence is CASGRSGSGYTF. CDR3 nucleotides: TGTGCCAGCGGCCGCTCGGGGAGTGGCTACACCTTC.

CDR3 amino acids: CASSQYRGMNTEAFF. The CDR3 DNA is TGTGCCAGCAGCCAGTACAGGGGGATGAACACTGAAGCTTTCTTT. J is TRBJ1-1 and V is TRBV3-1 (or the pseudogene TRBV3-2); 8 bases line up with TRBD1. With 3 bases clipped from V and 0 bases from J, the junction kept 3 bases outside the gene matches. This CDR3 contains 15 residues. Germline CDR1 LGHDT, CDR2 YNNKEL (reference sequence).

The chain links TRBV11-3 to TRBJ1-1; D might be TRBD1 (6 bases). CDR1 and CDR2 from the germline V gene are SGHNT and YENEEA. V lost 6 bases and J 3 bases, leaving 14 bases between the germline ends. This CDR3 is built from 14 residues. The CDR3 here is CASRDGGQDTEAFF. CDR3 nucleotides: TGTGCCAGCAGGGACGGGGGGCAGGACACTGAAGCTTTCTTT.

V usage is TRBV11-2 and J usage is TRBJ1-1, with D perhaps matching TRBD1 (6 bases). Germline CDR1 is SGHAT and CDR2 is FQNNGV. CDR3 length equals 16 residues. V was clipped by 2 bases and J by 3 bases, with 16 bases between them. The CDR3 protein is CASSLRIAGVDTEAFF. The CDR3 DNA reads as TGTGCCAGCAGCTTAAGAATCGCAGGGGTCGACACTGAAGCTTTCTTT.

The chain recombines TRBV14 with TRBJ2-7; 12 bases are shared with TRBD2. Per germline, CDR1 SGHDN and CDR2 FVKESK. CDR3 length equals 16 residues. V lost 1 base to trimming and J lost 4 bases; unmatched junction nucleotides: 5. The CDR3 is CASSQGTSGDSYEQYF. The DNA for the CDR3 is TGTGCCAGCAGCCAAGGGACTAGCGGGGATTCGTACGAGCAGTACTTC.

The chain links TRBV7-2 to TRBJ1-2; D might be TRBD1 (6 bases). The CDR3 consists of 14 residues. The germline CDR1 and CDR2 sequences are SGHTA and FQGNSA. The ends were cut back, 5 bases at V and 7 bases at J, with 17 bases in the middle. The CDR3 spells CASSKFEGEGGYTF. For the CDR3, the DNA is TGTGCCAGCAGCAAGTTCGAGGGGGAAGGTGGCTACACCTTC.

CDR3 nucleotides: TGTGCCAGCAGTCTCTCATTTTCCCAGCCAGGGGGCTACACCTTC. It specifies CASSLSFSQPGGYTF. The chain uses TRBV6-5 and TRBJ1-2, with D possibly being TRBD1 (5 bases). Germline CDR1 MNHEY, CDR2 SVGAGI. The V gene lost 5 bases and the J gene lost 8 bases, with 21 bases spanning the gap. CDR3 length: 15 amino acids.

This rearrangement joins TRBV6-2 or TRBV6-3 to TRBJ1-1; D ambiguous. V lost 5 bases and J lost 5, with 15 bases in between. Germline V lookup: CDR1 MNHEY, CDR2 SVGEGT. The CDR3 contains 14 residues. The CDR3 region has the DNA TGTGCCAGCAGTCCGGTGGTTGGTTGGACTGAAGCTTTCTTT. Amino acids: CASSPVVGWTEAFF.

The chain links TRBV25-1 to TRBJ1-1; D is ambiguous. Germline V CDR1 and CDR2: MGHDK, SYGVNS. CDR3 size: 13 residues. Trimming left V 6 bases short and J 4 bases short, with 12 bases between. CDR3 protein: CASREGGITEAFF. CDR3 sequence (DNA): TGTGCCAGCAGGGAGGGAGGGATCACTGAAGCTTTCTTT.

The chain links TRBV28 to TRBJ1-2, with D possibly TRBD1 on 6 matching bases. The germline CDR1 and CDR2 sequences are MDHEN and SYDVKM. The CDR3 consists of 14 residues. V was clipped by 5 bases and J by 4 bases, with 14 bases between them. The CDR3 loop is CASSPGTPRYGYTF. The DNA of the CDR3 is TGTGCCAGCAGTCCCGGGACACCCCGCTATGGCTACACCTTC.

As DNA, the CDR3 is TGTGCCAGCAGCCCGCTGGGGAGGCTGAACACTGAAGCTTTCTTT. Residues: CASSPLGRLNTEAFF. The gene calls are TRBV7-2 and TRBJ1-1; D is uncertain. The CDR3 spans 15 residues. Trimming stripped 5 bases from V and 0 bases from J, with 13 bases between. Germline lookup yields CDR1 SGHTA and CDR2 FQGNSA.

The CDR3 DNA sequence: TGTGCCAGCAGCCAAGGCGGAGTCCGGGGTGGGACCGGGGAGCTGTTTTTT. Translating gives CASSQGGVRGGTGELFF. The chain has TRBV3-1 (or the pseudogene TRBV3-2) and TRBJ2-2; possible D gene TRBD2, 5 bases. V was pared by 1 base and J by 5 bases, with 17 bases between. CDR3 length: 17 residues. Germline lookup yields CDR1 LGHDT and CDR2 YNNKEL (reference sequence).

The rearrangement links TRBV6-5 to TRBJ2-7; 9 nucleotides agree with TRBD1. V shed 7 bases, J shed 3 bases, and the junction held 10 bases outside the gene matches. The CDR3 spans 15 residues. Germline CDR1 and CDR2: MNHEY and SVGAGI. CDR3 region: CASIRGVDRGYEQYF. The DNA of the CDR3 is TGTGCCAGCATTCGAGGTGTGGACAGGGGCTACGAGCAGTACTTC.

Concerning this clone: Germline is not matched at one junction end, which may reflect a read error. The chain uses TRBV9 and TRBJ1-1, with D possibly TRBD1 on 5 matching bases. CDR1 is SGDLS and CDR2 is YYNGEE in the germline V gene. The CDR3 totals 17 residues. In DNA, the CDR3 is TGTGCCAGCAGCGTAGGCGCAGGGTGGGGTGTGAAGACTGAAGCTTTCTTT. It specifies CASSVGAGWGVKTEAFF.